Listed below are T cell receptor beta chains from one sample, sequenced in a study of human T cells and chemical hapten exposure. TCRdb processed the RACE reads anew with MiXCR; each CDR3 protein has one entry. The sample yields 300,000 to 350,000 distinct CDR3 sequences, around 7% seen once. The material was whole blood, obtained in connection with sensitization to the hapten diphenylcyclopropenone (DPC). The receptors here all came from a woman aged 18-29 years with alopecia areata. Some clones in this sample may be carry-over from other donors' samples. CDR3s include the opening cysteine and the closing phenylalanine or tryptophan. The D gene is left open where the match is weak. Clone size is shown for a subset of rows, as once, few, many or a class of expanded clone.

size: many
J: TRBJ1-5
D: TRBD1
V: TRBV29-1
DNA: TGCAGCACCCTTGCCGGGACAGGGGGGCCCCAGCATTTT
CDR3: CSTLAGTGGPQHF

size: -
J: TRBJ1-1
D: -
V: TRBV20-1
DNA: TGCAGTGCTAGGGGCATGACTGAAGCTTTCTTT
CDR3: CSARGMTEAFF

size: many
J: TRBJ2-6
D: -
V: TRBV28
DNA: TGCGCCAGCAGCCGAGAGTCTTCTGGGGCCAACGTCCTGACTTTC
CDR3: CASSRESSGANVLTF

size: few
J: TRBJ1-5
D: TRBD1
V: TRBV7-9
DNA: TGTGCCAGCAGCTTAGCGCTTGCCGGACAGGTGGGTCAGCCCCAGCATTTT
CDR3: CASSLALAGQVGQPQHF

size: -
J: TRBJ1-2
D: -
V: TRBV12-3/TRBV12-4
DNA: TGTGCCAGCGTCGACAGAGACTATGGCTACACCTTC
CDR3: CASVDRDYGYTF

size: few
J: TRBJ2-1
D: -
V: TRBV7-8
DNA: TGTGCCAGCAGCCCGGGGGCAGTCAGCAATGAGCAGTTCTTC
CDR3: CASSPGAVSNEQFF

size: few
J: TRBJ1-1
D: -
V: TRBV6-2/TRBV6-3
DNA: TGTGCCAGCAGCCGTTATCCTCAGGGTACTGAAGCTTTCTTT
CDR3: CASSRYPQGTEAFF

size: many
J: TRBJ2-6
D: -
V: TRBV7-2
DNA: TGTGCCAGCAGCTCCAGACTGCCCTCTTCTGGGGCCAACGTCCTGACTTTC
CDR3: CASSSRLPSSGANVLTF

size: many
J: TRBJ2-3
D: -
V: TRBV5-4
DNA: TGTGCCAGCAGCTTGCTCAGCGGTGCAGATACGCAGTATTTT
CDR3: CASSLLSGADTQYF

size: few
J: TRBJ1-2
D: -
V: TRBV7-6
DNA: TGTGCCAGCAGCCCCAGAGGGAGTAACTATGGCTACACCTTC
CDR3: CASSPRGSNYGYTF

size: few
J: TRBJ2-5
D: TRBD2
V: TRBV9
DNA: TGTGCCAGCAGCTCGTACAGCGGGACTAGCCAGGGGGTCCAGTACTTC
CDR3: CASSSYSGTSQGVQYF

size: -
J: TRBJ1-6
D: -
V: TRBV4-1
DNA: TGCGCCAGCAGCCCCTCGACAGAGAATTCACCCCTCCACTTT
CDR3: CASSPSTENSPLHF

size: many
J: TRBJ2-3
D: TRBD2
V: TRBV4-3
DNA: TGCGCCAGCAGCCGAAGAGAATCGAGCGGGGGCTGGGAAGATACGCAGTATTTT
CDR3: CASSRRESSGGWEDTQYF

size: many
J: TRBJ1-4
D: -
V: TRBV7-2
DNA: TGTGCCAGCAGCTTAGTTCAGGGTGCTAATGAAAAACTGTTTTTT
CDR3: CASSLVQGANEKLFF

size: -
J: TRBJ1-1
D: -
V: TRBV3-1
DNA: TGTGCCAGCAGCCGATCGGACAGTAAACCCCTGAACACTGAAGCTTTCTTT
CDR3: CASSRSDSKPLNTEAFF

size: -
J: TRBJ2-7
D: -
V: TRBV5-1
DNA: TGCGCCAGCAGCTGGGACTTCTCCTACGAGCAGTACTTC
CDR3: CASSWDFSYEQYF

size: few
J: TRBJ1-1
D: -
V: TRBV7-2
DNA: TGTGCCAGCAGCTCCGTGGTATCCACTGAAGCTTTCTTT
CDR3: CASSSVVSTEAFF

size: -
J: TRBJ2-1
D: -
V: TRBV14
DNA: TGTGCCAGCAGCCCGCCAGGTCACAATGAGCAGTTCTTC
CDR3: CASSPPGHNEQFF

size: many
J: TRBJ2-7
D: TRBD1
V: TRBV12-3/TRBV12-4
DNA: TGTGCCAGCAGTTTTGCAGGGGGCTCCTACGAGCAGTACTTC
CDR3: CASSFAGGSYEQYF

size: -
J: TRBJ2-3
D: TRBD2
V: TRBV6-2/TRBV6-3
DNA: TGTGCCAGCTGGGGACTAGCTACAGATACGCAGTATTTT
CDR3: CASWGLATDTQYF

size: many
J: TRBJ2-3
D: -
V: TRBV12-3/TRBV12-4
DNA: TGTGCCAGCACCCCGGGACGAAACACAGATACGCAGTATTTT
CDR3: CASTPGRNTDTQYF

size: few
J: TRBJ2-1
D: TRBD2
V: TRBV20-1
DNA: TGCAGTGCTAGAGATGTTAGACTAGCGGGGGGGCCATACAATGAGCAGTTCTTC
CDR3: CSARDVRLAGGPYNEQFF

size: -
J: TRBJ1-2
D: -
V: TRBV7-8
DNA: TGTGCCAGCAGCTTAGCGTTAGGGAGCGGCTACACCTTC
CDR3: CASSLALGSGYTF

size: many
J: TRBJ2-7
D: -
V: TRBV6-5
DNA: TGTGCCAGCAGTTACTCTTCGAGGGTTAGGTTGCAGTACTTC
CDR3: CASSYSSRVRLQYF

size: -
J: TRBJ2-5
D: -
V: TRBV6-6
DNA: TGTGCCAGCAATCGGGGGAAAATAGACCTGACCCAAGAGACCCAGTACTTC
CDR3: CASNRGKIDLTQETQYF

size: many
J: TRBJ2-7
D: -
V: TRBV20-1
DNA: TGCAGTGCTAGAGATAATAGGCTAGCCTACGAGCAGTACTTC
CDR3: CSARDNRLAYEQYF

size: -
J: TRBJ2-5
D: -
V: TRBV29-1
DNA: TGCAGCGTTGAGAGGAGGTCCTTTCGCGTACAAGAGACCCAGTACTTC
CDR3: CSVERRSFRVQETQYF

size: -
J: TRBJ2-3
D: -
V: TRBV28
DNA: TGTGCCAGCAGCCTGAACCAAAACACAGATACGCAGTATTTT
CDR3: CASSLNQNTDTQYF

size: -
J: TRBJ1-1
D: -
V: TRBV4-3
DNA: TGCGCCAGCAGCCAAGAATTCGTGAGGGGCACTGAAGCTTTCTTT
CDR3: CASSQEFVRGTEAFF

size: few
J: TRBJ2-7
D: TRBD2
V: TRBV12-3/TRBV12-4
DNA: TGTGCCAGCAGCACCTCTAGCGGGCCGGCCTACGAGCAGTACTTC
CDR3: CASSTSSGPAYEQYF

size: few
J: TRBJ1-1
D: -
V: TRBV18
DNA: TGTGCCAGCTCACCGGACAGAATGAACACTGAAGCTTTCTTT
CDR3: CASSPDRMNTEAFF

size: few
J: TRBJ1-5
D: -
V: TRBV7-8
DNA: TGTGCCAGCAGCTTAGTGAACAGGGTGCAGCCCCAGCATTTT
CDR3: CASSLVNRVQPQHF

size: few
J: TRBJ1-6
D: TRBD1
V: TRBV3-1
DNA: TGTGCCAGCAGCCAAGATTATGGGACAGGGAATTCACCCCTCCACTTT
CDR3: CASSQDYGTGNSPLHF

size: -
J: TRBJ2-3
D: -
V: TRBV7-2
DNA: TGTGCCAGCAGCATCAGCTATCAGCGCCATACGCAGTATTTT
CDR3: CASSISYQRHTQYF

size: few
J: TRBJ1-2
D: -
V: TRBV28
DNA: TGTGCCAGCACCTGGCCAGGGTGGAATGGCTACACCTTC
CDR3: CASTWPGWNGYTF

size: -
J: TRBJ2-2
D: -
V: TRBV15
DNA: TGTGCCACCAGCAGAACGGAGGGTATGGCCGGGGAGCTGTTTTTT
CDR3: CATSRTEGMAGELFF

size: -
J: TRBJ1-2
D: -
V: TRBV20-1
DNA: TGCAGTGCCCCAGAGAACTATGGCTACACCTTC
CDR3: CSAPENYGYTF

size: -
J: TRBJ1-3
D: -
V: TRBV9
DNA: TGTGCCAGCAGTGATTTCGTAAGCAGTTCTGGAAACACCATATATTTT
CDR3: CASSDFVSSSGNTIYF

size: -
J: TRBJ1-1
D: -
V: TRBV20-1
DNA: TGCAGTGCCATTTCTACGACAGGCAACACTGAAGCTTTCTTT
CDR3: CSAISTTGNTEAFF

size: many
J: TRBJ2-5
D: TRBD2
V: TRBV4-2
DNA: TGTGCCAGCAGCCAAGACGACGGGGGGGCGGAAGAGACCCAGTACTTC
CDR3: CASSQDDGGAEETQYF

size: -
J: TRBJ2-1
D: TRBD1
V: TRBV6-6
DNA: TGTGCCAGCACCCCCGGGACAGCGGCTATCAATGAGCAGTTCTTC
CDR3: CASTPGTAAINEQFF

size: few
J: TRBJ2-5
D: -
V: TRBV6-2/TRBV6-3
DNA: TGTGCCAGCAGTTCCCGCCGGGACTACCAAGAGACCCAGTACTTC
CDR3: CASSSRRDYQETQYF

size: -
J: TRBJ1-2
D: TRBD1
V: TRBV12-3/TRBV12-4
DNA: TGTGCCAGCAGTCAGGGGGATAACTATGGCTACACCTTC
CDR3: CASSQGDNYGYTF

size: -
J: TRBJ2-3
D: TRBD1
V: TRBV14
DNA: TGTGCCAGCAGCCAGACAGGGGTCCCAGATACGCAGTATTTT
CDR3: CASSQTGVPDTQYF

size: -
J: TRBJ2-7
D: TRBD1
V: TRBV2
DNA: TGTGCCAGCGCCACAGGGGATACCCACTACGAGCAGTACTTC
CDR3: CASATGDTHYEQYF

size: few
J: TRBJ1-2
D: -
V: TRBV5-4
DNA: TGTGCCAGCGGTCCCCGGGCCCCACTTAACTATGGCTACACCTTC
CDR3: CASGPRAPLNYGYTF

size: many
J: TRBJ2-7
D: -
V: TRBV28
DNA: TGTGCCAGCAGTTTATCCACCTACGAGCAGTACTTC
CDR3: CASSLSTYEQYF

size: many
J: TRBJ2-7
D: TRBD2
V: TRBV7-8
DNA: TGTGCCAGCAGCTTATTTAGCGGGGGGGCGTACGAGCAGTACTTC
CDR3: CASSLFSGGAYEQYF

size: -
J: TRBJ2-3
D: TRBD2
V: TRBV6-2/TRBV6-3
DNA: TGTGCCAGCAGTAAACCTTCTAGCGGGGTCGATACGCAGTATTTT
CDR3: CASSKPSSGVDTQYF

size: -
J: TRBJ2-2
D: TRBD1
V: TRBV28
DNA: TGTGCCAGCAGTTTCTGGACCGGGACAGCTCACACCGGGGAGCTGTTTTTT
CDR3: CASSFWTGTAHTGELFF

size: few
J: TRBJ1-6
D: -
V: TRBV27
DNA: TGTGCCAGCGGAATCGGACTCTGGCTCCCCCTCCACTTT
CDR3: CASGIGLWLPLHF

size: many
J: TRBJ1-1
D: TRBD1
V: TRBV5-1
DNA: TGCGCCAGCAGTTTGGACAGGGAAGGGCACACTGAAGCTTTCTTT
CDR3: CASSLDREGHTEAFF

size: -
J: TRBJ2-1
D: -
V: TRBV6-4
DNA: TGTGCCAGCAGTGGAGACGGGGTGATCCCCGGTAATGAGCAGTTCTTC
CDR3: CASSGDGVIPGNEQFF

size: -
J: TRBJ2-1
D: TRBD2
V: TRBV10-3
DNA: TGTGCCATCAGTGATGGGACTAGCAGGTACAATGAGCAGTTCTTC
CDR3: CAISDGTSRYNEQFF

size: -
J: TRBJ1-1
D: -
V: TRBV6-1
DNA: TGTGCCAGCAGTGTGACACCGAGGAACACTGAAGCTTTCTTT
CDR3: CASSVTPRNTEAFF